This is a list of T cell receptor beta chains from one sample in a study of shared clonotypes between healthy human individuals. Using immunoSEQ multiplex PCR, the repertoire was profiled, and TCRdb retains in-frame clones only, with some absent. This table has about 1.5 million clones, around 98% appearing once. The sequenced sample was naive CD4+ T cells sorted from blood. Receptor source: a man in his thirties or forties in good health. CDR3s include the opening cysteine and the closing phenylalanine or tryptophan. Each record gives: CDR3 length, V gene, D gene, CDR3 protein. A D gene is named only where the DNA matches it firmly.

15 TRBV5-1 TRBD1 CASSLGTGGPYEQYF
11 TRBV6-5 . CASILAWFQYF
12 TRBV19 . CASGTSYNEQFF
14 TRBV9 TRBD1 CASRAGTGWGTQYF
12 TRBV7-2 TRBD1 CASSPDRGGYTF
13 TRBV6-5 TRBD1 CASSPRQGDGYTF
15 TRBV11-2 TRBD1 CASSLGEQGYEKLFF
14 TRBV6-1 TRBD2 CASRQAEGGYEQYF
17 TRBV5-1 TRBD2 CASSFPRGGRVGDTQYF
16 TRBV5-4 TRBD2 CASSSRTSGRNNEQFF
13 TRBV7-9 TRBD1 CASSLATGGEQYF
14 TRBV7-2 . CASSLVLLNTEAFF
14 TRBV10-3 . CAISEGQGNEKLFF
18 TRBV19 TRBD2 CASSTGLAGGRSSGELFF
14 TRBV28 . CASSSLLINQPQHF
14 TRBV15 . CATSRARGYTEAFF
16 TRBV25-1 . CASRGARPSSGNTIYF
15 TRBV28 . CASTIQQGGGNTQYF
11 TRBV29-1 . CSVLGDNGYTF
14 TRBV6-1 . CASGSKVLGTEAFF
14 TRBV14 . CASSQGYVGNEQFF
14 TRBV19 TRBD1 CVSSTDREYYTQYF
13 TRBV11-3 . CASSFSLVNEQFF
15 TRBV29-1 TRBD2 CSVDGSLAGKAEQFF
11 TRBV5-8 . CASSLGLGYTF
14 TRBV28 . CASSSRVFNEKLFF
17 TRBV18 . CASSPERRNPGHYEQYF
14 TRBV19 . CASASSDYYNEQFF
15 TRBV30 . CAWSVLSGPQETQYF
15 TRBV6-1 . CASQIPLDGYTEAFF
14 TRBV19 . CASSIVSAPYGYTF
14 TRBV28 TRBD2 CASSMGGRPDTQYF
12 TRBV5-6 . CASSLGLEEQFF
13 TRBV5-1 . CASSRDLNTEAFF
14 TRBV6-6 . CASSPTTRTDTQYF
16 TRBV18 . CASSPKPGVGTDTQYF
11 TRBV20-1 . CSAGGIETQYF
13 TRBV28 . CASSKVWGYEQYF
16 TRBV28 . CASSLAGGVRNQPQHF
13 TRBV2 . CASSVREDYGYTF
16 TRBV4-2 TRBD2 CASSQPSGNGYNEQFF
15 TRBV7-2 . CASSLVPGIDQPQHF
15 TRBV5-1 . CASSWTTRGNNEQFF
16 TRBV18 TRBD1 CASSRAPQGAGYEQYF
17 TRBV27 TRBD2 CASSLPRLAGGRDTQYF